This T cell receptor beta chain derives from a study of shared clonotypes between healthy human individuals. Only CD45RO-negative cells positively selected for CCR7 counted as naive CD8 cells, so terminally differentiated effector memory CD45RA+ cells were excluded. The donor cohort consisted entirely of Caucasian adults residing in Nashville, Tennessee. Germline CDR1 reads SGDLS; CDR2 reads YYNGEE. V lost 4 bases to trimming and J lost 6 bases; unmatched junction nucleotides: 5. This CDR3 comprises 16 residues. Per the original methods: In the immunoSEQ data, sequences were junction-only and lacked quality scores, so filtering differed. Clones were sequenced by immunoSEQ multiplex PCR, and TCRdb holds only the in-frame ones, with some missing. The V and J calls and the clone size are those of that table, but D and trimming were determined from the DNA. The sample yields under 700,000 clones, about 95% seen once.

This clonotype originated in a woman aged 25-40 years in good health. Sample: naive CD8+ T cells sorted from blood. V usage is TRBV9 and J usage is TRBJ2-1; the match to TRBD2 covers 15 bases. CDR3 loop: CASSPWTSGRANEQFF. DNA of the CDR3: TGTGCCAGCAGCCCCTGGACTAGCGGGAGGGCCAATGAGCAGTTCTTC.